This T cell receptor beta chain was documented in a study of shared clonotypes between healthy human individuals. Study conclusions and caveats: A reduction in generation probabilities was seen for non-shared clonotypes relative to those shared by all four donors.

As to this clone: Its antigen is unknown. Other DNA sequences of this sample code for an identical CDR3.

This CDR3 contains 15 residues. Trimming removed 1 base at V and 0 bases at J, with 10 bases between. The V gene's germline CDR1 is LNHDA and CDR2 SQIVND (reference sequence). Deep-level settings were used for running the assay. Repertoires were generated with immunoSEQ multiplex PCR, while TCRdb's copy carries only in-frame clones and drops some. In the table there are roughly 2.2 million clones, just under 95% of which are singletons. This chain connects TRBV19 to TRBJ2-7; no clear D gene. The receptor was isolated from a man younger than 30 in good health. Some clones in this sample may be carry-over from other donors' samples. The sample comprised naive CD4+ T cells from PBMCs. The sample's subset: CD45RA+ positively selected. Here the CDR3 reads CASSIAAGSSYEQYF. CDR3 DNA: TGTGCCAGTAGTATAGCAGCCGGTAGCTCCTACGAGCAGTACTTC.